This T cell receptor (beta chain) originates from a study of blood T cell repertoires in COVID-19. Study background: The United States, Italy and Spain provided the acute and convalescent COVID-19 samples. PBMCs, B-cell-depleted T cells, or T cells provided the cDNA or gDNA that made up the material.

Assay: immunoSEQ multiplex PCR; the TCRdb copy retains only in-frame clones and omits some. The table shows approximately 300,000 clones, with around 88% occurring only once. V shed 6 bases and J 4 bases; nucleotides not matched to a gene: 7. Germline CDR1 is WSHSY and CDR2 is SAAADI. The CDR3 extends over 15 amino acids. V gene TRBV10-2 combines with J gene TRBJ2-1, with 9 bases that match TRBD1. This sequence originates from a man aged 30 to 39 with acute or convalescent COVID-19. Sequenced sample: peripheral blood. CDR3 sequence reads: CASRSGDRAYNEQFF. For the CDR3, the DNA is TGCGCCAGCAGGTCCGGGGACAGGGCATACAATGAGCAGTTCTTC.